A single sample is the source of the 16 T cell receptor beta chains below, sequenced in a study of CD8 T cells in Susac syndrome. The RNA, about 0.45 to 1 ug, was put through reverse transcription using random hexamers. TCRdb called the immunoSEQ multiplex PCR reads again in MiXCR, with one record for every CDR3 protein. Of roughly 250,000 distinct CDR3 sequences listed, 90% to 97% are singletons. The specimen sequenced was CD4+ T cells from PBMCs. Source of these receptors: a human donor with Susac syndrome.

The chain employs TRBV12-5 and TRBJ2-1, with 12 bases identical to TRBD2. J gave up 7 bases and V 2 bases, and 6 bases lay outside the gene matches. Germline-derived CDR1 and CDR2 are LGHNT and FRNRAP. There are 16 residues in the CDR3. The CDR3, as DNA: TGTGCTAGTGGTTTGTCCCCGACTAGCGGGGGTAATGAGCAGTTCTTC. This encodes CASGLSPTSGGNEQFF.

The table lists this clonotype with a count of one. In nucleotides, the CDR3 is TGTGCCAGCAGTGACCAACTCCCGGGACAGGGGGCGTCTGGCTACACCTTC. Protein product: CASSDQLPGQGASGYTF. The chain uses TRBV9 and TRBJ1-2; 12 positions agree with TRBD1. The V gene end was trimmed by 5 bases and the J gene end by 7 bases; junction bases not matched to a gene: 15. CDR3 length equals 17 residues. Germline CDR1 is SGDLS and CDR2 is YYNGEE.

J is TRBJ1-2 and V is TRBV7-2; D perhaps matches TRBD1 (6 bases). Germline loops: CDR1 SGHTA, CDR2 FQGNSA. V was shortened by 5 bases and J by 4 bases, with 17 bases between the two germline ends. The CDR3 extends over 15 amino acids. In DNA, the CDR3 is TGTGCCAGCAGCCTTGCCCTACAGGGTCCCTATGGCTACACCTTC. The encoded protein is CASSLALQGPYGYTF.

This rearrangement joins TRBV6-2 or TRBV6-3 to TRBJ2-7; possible D gene TRBD2, 5 bases. The CDR3 is 12 amino acids. Germline loops: CDR1 MNHEY, CDR2 SVGEGT. Deletions cut 10 bases from V and 6 bases from J, with 16 bases between. The chain's CDR3 is CATGDYRSEQYF. The DNA for the CDR3 is TGTGCCACAGGAGACTATCGATCCGAGCAGTACTTC.

This sequence joins TRBV9 and TRBJ2-2; D is perhaps TRBD1 (6 bases). From germline, CDR1 is SGDLS and CDR2 YYNGEE. CDR3 length: 14 amino acids. Trimming took off 4 bases at V and 3 bases at J, with 10 bases between the two ends. The CDR3 region is CASSPGQYTGELFF. CDR3 bases: TGTGCCAGCAGCCCCGGACAGTACACCGGGGAGCTGTTTTTT.

The chain joins TRBV28 to TRBJ2-3; TRBD1 is a possible D gene (6 bases). This CDR3 comprises 12 residues. From germline, CDR1 is MDHEN and CDR2 SYDVKM. Trimming stripped 11 bases from V and 2 bases from J, with 11 bases between. CDR3 coding DNA: TGTGCCGGCCGGGACAACACAGATACGCAGTATTTT. Amino acids: CAGRDNTDTQYF.

The J gene is TRBJ2-7, the V gene TRBV20-1; 10 bases are a match to TRBD2. Trimming took 4 bases from V and 7 from J; bases not matched to a gene: 7. Germline V lookup: CDR1 DFQATT, CDR2 SNEGSKA (reference sequence). CDR3 length equals 13 residues. CDR3 coding DNA: TGCAGTGCTATCCTAGCGGGAGTCTGGGAGCAGTACTTC. This translates into CSAILAGVWEQYF.

The CDR3 sequence: CASSFSRVAEAFF. As DNA, the CDR3 is TGTGCCAGCAGTTTCAGCAGGGTGGCTGAAGCTTTCTTT. The chain has TRBV12-3 or TRBV12-4 and TRBJ1-1; D possibly corresponds to TRBD1 (5 bases). The CDR3 contains 13 residues. The V end was cut by 3 bases, the J end by 6 bases, with 11 bases between.

This chain connects TRBV20-1 to TRBJ2-5; D is unresolved. The V and J ends lost 6 bases and 5 bases respectively, with 16 bases between them. This CDR3 spans 13 amino acids. In germline, CDR1 is DFQATT, CDR2 SNEGSKA (reference sequence). The CDR3: CSARFESAETQYF. The DNA of the CDR3 is TGCAGTGCCCGTTTCGAGAGTGCGGAGACCCAGTACTTC.

This rearrangement joins TRBV30 to TRBJ2-1; a weak D match, TRBD2 (6 bases). CDR1 and CDR2 (germline): GTSNPN, SVGIG (reference sequence). V gave up 3 bases and J gave up 7 bases, with 10 bases separating them. CDR3 length: 12 residues. The CDR3 reads CAWRRDSNEQFF. CDR3 coding DNA: TGTGCCTGGAGGCGGGATAGTAATGAGCAGTTCTTC.

The chain combines TRBV29-1 with TRBJ1-1; no reliable D call. V lost 6 bases and J 0 bases, leaving 2 bases between the germline ends. The CDR3 extends over 10 amino acids. Germline-derived CDR1 and CDR2 are SQVTM and ANQGSEA. Written as DNA, the CDR3 is TGCAGCGTCCTGAACACTGAAGCTTTCTTT. Translated: CSVLNTEAFF.

This clonotype appeared once. This chain uses TRBV2 with TRBJ2-7; 7 bases agree with TRBD2. V dropped 6 bases and J dropped 0; count of bases not matched to a gene: 11. This CDR3 region has 16 residues. Germline CDR1 SNHLY, CDR2 FYNNEI. The CDR3 spells CASSKDRDYLSYEQYF. The CDR3 coding sequence is TGTGCCAGCAGCAAAGACCGGGACTACCTCTCCTACGAGCAGTACTTC.

V gene TRBV29-1 combines with J gene TRBJ1-1; D perhaps matches TRBD1 (5 bases). The V gene lost 7 bases and the J gene lost 4 bases, with 19 bases spanning the gap. CDR3 size: 14 residues. Germline CDR1 and CDR2: SQVTM and ANQGSEA. CDR3 sequence: CSAQMAVGGTEAFF. The DNA of the CDR3 is TGCAGCGCCCAGATGGCGGTGGGGGGCACTGAAGCTTTCTTT.

This chain connects TRBV29-1 to TRBJ2-6, with 15 positions matching TRBD2. Germline CDR1 and CDR2: SQVTM and ANQGSEA. Trimming at V came to 0 bases and at J to 0 bases, leaving 6 bases not matched to a gene. The CDR3 spans 20 residues. The CDR3 spells CSVEDRTSGRGSSGANVLTF. In nucleotides, the CDR3 is TGCAGCGTTGAAGACCGGACTAGCGGGAGGGGGAGCTCTGGGGCCAACGTCCTGACTTTC.

The chain recombines TRBV4-1 with TRBJ1-5; a weak D match, TRBD1 (5 bases). Trimming took 0 bases from V and 12 from J, leaving 18 bases between them. Germline CDR1 MGHRA, CDR2 YSYEKL. The CDR3 consists of 15 residues. The CDR3 DNA reads TGCGCCAGCAGCCAAGAGGACACCTTCTTCCGGGGCCAGCATTTT. This codes for CASSQEDTFFRGQHF.

The chain couples TRBV5-4 to TRBJ1-1; a possible D gene is TRBD1 (6 bases). With 6 bases removed from V and 3 bases from J, the gap between germline ends came to 18 bases. CDR3 length: 15 amino acids. Germline loops: CDR1 SGHNT, CDR2 YYREEE (reference sequence). CDR3 in amino acids: CASNGRGAGDTEAFF. DNA for the CDR3: TGTGCCAGCAATGGACGGGGGGCGGGCGACACTGAAGCTTTCTTT. The full variable domain, completed using reference TRBV5-4 and TRBJ1-1, is ETGVTQSPTHLIKTRGQQVTLRCSSQSGHNTVSWYQQALGQGPQFIFQYYREEENGRGNFPPRFSGLQFPNYSSELNVNALELDDSALYLCASNGRGAGDTEAFFGQGTRLTVV.